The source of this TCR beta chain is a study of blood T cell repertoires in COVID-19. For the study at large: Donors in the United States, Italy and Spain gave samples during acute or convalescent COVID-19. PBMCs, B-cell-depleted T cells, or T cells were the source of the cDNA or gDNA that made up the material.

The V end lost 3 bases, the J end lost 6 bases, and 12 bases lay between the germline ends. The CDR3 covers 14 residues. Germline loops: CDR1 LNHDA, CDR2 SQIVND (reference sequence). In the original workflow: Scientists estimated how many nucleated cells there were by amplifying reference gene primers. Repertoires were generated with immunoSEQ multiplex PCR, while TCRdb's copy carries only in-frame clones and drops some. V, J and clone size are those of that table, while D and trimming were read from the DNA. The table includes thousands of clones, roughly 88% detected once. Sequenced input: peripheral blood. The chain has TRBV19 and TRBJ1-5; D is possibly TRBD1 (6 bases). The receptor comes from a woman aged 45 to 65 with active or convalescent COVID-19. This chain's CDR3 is CASSISQGSQPQHF. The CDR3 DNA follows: TGTGCCAGTAGTATTAGCCAGGGGAGTCAGCCCCAGCATTTT.